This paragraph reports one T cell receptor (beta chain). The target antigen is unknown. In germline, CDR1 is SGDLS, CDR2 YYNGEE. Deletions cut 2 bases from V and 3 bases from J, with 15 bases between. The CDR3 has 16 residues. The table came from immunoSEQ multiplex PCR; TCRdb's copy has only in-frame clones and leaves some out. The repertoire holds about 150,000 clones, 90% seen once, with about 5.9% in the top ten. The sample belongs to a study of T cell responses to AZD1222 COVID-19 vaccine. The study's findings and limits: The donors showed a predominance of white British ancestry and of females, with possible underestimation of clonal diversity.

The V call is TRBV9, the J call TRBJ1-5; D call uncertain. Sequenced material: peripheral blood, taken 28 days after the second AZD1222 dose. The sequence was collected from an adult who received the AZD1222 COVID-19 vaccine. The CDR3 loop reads CASSVTPTLNNQPQHF. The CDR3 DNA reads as TGTGCCAGCAGCGTGACCCCGACGCTAAACAATCAGCCCCAGCATTTT.